A single T cell receptor (beta chain) is shown here with its context. The sample is drawn from a study of blood T cell repertoires in COVID-19. Sequenced by immunoSEQ multiplex PCR; TCRdb stores in-frame clones only, minus some. The repertoire holds hundreds of thousands of clones, with roughly 88% as singletons. Germline V CDR1 and CDR2: LNHDA, SQIVND (reference sequence). Trimming removed 3 bases from V and 6 bases from J, with 11 bases in between. CDR3 size: 13 residues. The chain uses TRBV19 and TRBJ1-2, with D hard to call. The clonotype originates from an older woman with COVID-19, enrolled during active disease. The source material was peripheral blood. The chain's CDR3 is CASSITDVHGYTF. The CDR3, as DNA: TGTGCCAGTAGTATTACAGACGTTCATGGCTACACCTTC. The full variable domain, its missing parts supplied by reference TRBV19 and TRBJ1-2, is DGGITQSPKYLFRKEGQNVTLSCEQNLNHDAMYWYRQDPGQGLRLIYYSQIVNDFQKGDIAEGYSVSREKKESFPLTVTSAQKNPTAFYLCASSITDVHGYTFGSGTRLTVV.